The clone carrying this T cell receptor beta chain is deemed medium-sized (0.01 to 0.1%). Around 530 ng RNA was reverse transcribed with alpha and beta constant-region primers. Each of the alpha and beta chains got its own library through chain-specific third strand synthesis with indices. MiXCR, applied by TCRdb to the 5' RACE reads, yields one record per CDR3 protein. This table has 7,500 or so distinct CDR3 sequences, 8% appearing once. This entry is derived from a study of HIV-infected patients and healthy controls. The repertoire came from unfractionated whole blood and reflected all unsorted peripheral T cells. The origin of this receptor is an adult with HIV infection. Sequences were derived from blood, sampled before antiretroviral therapy.

CDR3 nucleotide sequence: TGTGCCAGCAGTGAAGGGACTAGCGGGAGGTCAGATACGCAGTATTTT. This translates into CASSEGTSGRSDTQYF. This chain links TRBV2 with TRBJ2-3; 14 nucleotides agree with TRBD2. This CDR3 contains 16 residues. The ends lost 1 base at V and 4 bases at J; junction bases unmatched: 1. Germline CDR1 and CDR2: SNHLY and FYNNEI.